This note documents a single TCR beta chain sequence. This record comes from a study of blood T cell repertoires in COVID-19. The data were produced by immunoSEQ multiplex PCR, yet TCRdb's version contains in-frame clones alone and is incomplete. The table has approximately 30,000 clones, 88% seen once. CDR1 is MNHEY and CDR2 is SVGAGI in the germline V gene. The CDR3 is 14 residues long. With 5 bases clipped from V and 1 base from J, the junction kept 4 bases outside the gene matches. This TCR derives from a human donor in a cohort sampled during active COVID-19. The V and J genes are TRBV6-5 and TRBJ1-1, with 7 nucleotides matching TRBD1. What was sequenced was peripheral blood. The CDR3 region is CASSRQGENTEAFF. The CDR3 DNA is TGTGCCAGCAGTAGACAGGGAGAGAACACTGAAGCTTTCTTT.